This T cell receptor (beta chain) was identified during a study of shared T cell receptors in the human thymus. The CDR3 consists of 17 residues. CDR1 is MNHNS and CDR2 is SASEGT in the germline V gene. Between the trimmed V and J ends, which lost 2 bases and 3 bases, there was a span of 17 bases. Here immunoSEQ multiplex PCR was the method, and the copy in TCRdb shows in-frame clones only, minus some. The sample consists of 650,000 to 950,000 clones, over 75% of them appearing once. These same data were also listed under a study on human thymus T cells. This second study notes: Resections from corrective heart surgery supplied the thymus tissue. What appeared biased in thymic and blood repertoires was the usage of V and J genes. Related studies noted strongly shared thymic repertoires across unrelated people.

The chain employs TRBV6-1 and TRBJ1-5, with TRBD1 as a possible D gene (5 bases). Specimen: thymocytes. The clonotype comes from a girl in the first two years of life with a congenital heart defect. Here the CDR3 DNA reads TGTGCCAGCAGTGAAAGGGGAGGGTGGACCGTCAATCAGCCCCAGCATTTT. Encoded protein: CASSERGGWTVNQPQHF.